Listed below are T cell receptor beta chains from one sample, sequenced in a study of T-cell memory formation after mild COVID-19. Using its own MiXCR run on the 5' RACE reads, TCRdb lists one record per CDR3 protein. This table has roughly 110,000 distinct CDR3 sequences, about 15% appearing once. Specimen: PBMCs or a T cell subset sorted from them (not recorded which). The receptors were gathered from an adult woman who had mild COVID-19 (a few samples of this study predate the infection). Cell type and time point are not known. Both conserved end residues are part of each CDR3. The D gene is left open where the match is weak. Clone size, where shown, is once, few, many, or a class for clones that have expanded.

d_call: NA
j_call: TRBJ1-5
v_call: TRBV4-1
clone_size: few
cdr3_aa: CASSQEALDQPQHF
cdr3_nt: TGCGCCAGCAGCCAAGAGGCATTAGATCAGCCCCAGCATTTT

d_call: NA
j_call: TRBJ2-7
v_call: TRBV12-3/TRBV12-4
clone_size: few
cdr3_aa: CASTILGDITYEQYF
cdr3_nt: TGTGCCAGCACCATTTTAGGGGACATCACTTACGAGCAGTACTTC

d_call: NA
j_call: TRBJ1-1
v_call: TRBV5-4
clone_size: NA
cdr3_aa: CASSFIAETEAFF
cdr3_nt: TGTGCCAGCAGCTTTATTGCGGAGACTGAAGCTTTCTTT

d_call: TRBD1
j_call: TRBJ2-7
v_call: TRBV12-3/TRBV12-4
clone_size: many
cdr3_aa: CASRGTGQGYEQYF
cdr3_nt: TGTGCCAGCAGGGGGACTGGACAGGGCTACGAGCAGTACTTC

d_call: NA
j_call: TRBJ2-3
v_call: TRBV13
clone_size: few
cdr3_aa: CASSFRTDTQYF
cdr3_nt: TGTGCCAGCAGCTTCCGCACAGATACGCAGTATTTT

d_call: TRBD2
j_call: TRBJ2-1
v_call: TRBV11-1
clone_size: few
cdr3_aa: CASSLLAGGGLGNEQFF
cdr3_nt: TGTGCCAGCAGCTTACTAGCGGGAGGGGGGCTGGGCAATGAGCAGTTCTTC

d_call: TRBD1
j_call: TRBJ2-1
v_call: TRBV12-3/TRBV12-4
clone_size: many
cdr3_aa: CASSFHAQGPTHNEQFF
cdr3_nt: TGTGCCAGCAGTTTCCACGCACAGGGGCCGACTCACAATGAGCAGTTCTTC

d_call: TRBD2
j_call: TRBJ2-7
v_call: TRBV27
clone_size: NA
cdr3_aa: CASSLKAGGVDEQYF
cdr3_nt: TGTGCCAGCAGTTTGAAGGCGGGAGGAGTAGACGAGCAGTACTTC

d_call: NA
j_call: TRBJ2-7
v_call: TRBV2
clone_size: NA
cdr3_aa: CASSEDAGTSYEQYF
cdr3_nt: TGTGCCAGCAGTGAAGACGCCGGTACTTCCTACGAGCAGTACTTC

d_call: NA
j_call: TRBJ2-7
v_call: TRBV27
clone_size: few
cdr3_aa: CASSLLGAPYEQYF
cdr3_nt: TGTGCCAGCAGTTTGTTGGGGGCGCCCTACGAGCAGTACTTC

d_call: NA
j_call: TRBJ2-3
v_call: TRBV5-1
clone_size: NA
cdr3_aa: CASSPNPKDTQYF
cdr3_nt: TGCGCCAGCAGCCCTAACCCCAAAGATACGCAGTATTTT

d_call: TRBD2
j_call: TRBJ2-1
v_call: TRBV6-5
clone_size: few
cdr3_aa: CASSYSRLAGATEQFF
cdr3_nt: TGTGCCAGCAGTTACTCGAGACTAGCGGGAGCCACTGAGCAGTTCTTC

d_call: NA
j_call: TRBJ1-1
v_call: TRBV4-3
clone_size: NA
cdr3_aa: CASSQDQAEAFF
cdr3_nt: TGCGCCAGCAGCCAAGACCAGGCTGAAGCTTTCTTT

d_call: TRBD2
j_call: TRBJ2-1
v_call: TRBV7-2
clone_size: NA
cdr3_aa: CASSPETRLAVDGEQFF
cdr3_nt: TGTGCCAGCAGCCCTGAGACGCGACTAGCGGTAGATGGTGAGCAGTTCTTC

d_call: NA
j_call: TRBJ2-5
v_call: TRBV7-3
clone_size: few
cdr3_aa: CASSLNPLETQYF
cdr3_nt: TGTGCCAGCAGCTTAAACCCCCTAGAGACCCAGTACTTC

d_call: NA
j_call: TRBJ2-1
v_call: TRBV12-3/TRBV12-4
clone_size: few
cdr3_aa: CASSLPGSSYNEQFF
cdr3_nt: TGTGCCAGCAGTCTCCCCGGGAGCTCCTACAATGAGCAGTTCTTC

d_call: TRBD1
j_call: TRBJ1-5
v_call: TRBV7-9
clone_size: NA
cdr3_aa: CASSLAGGTGDTQHF
cdr3_nt: TGTGCCAGCAGCTTAGCGGGCGGGACAGGGGATACCCAGCATTTT

d_call: NA
j_call: TRBJ2-7
v_call: TRBV5-6
clone_size: NA
cdr3_aa: CASSHDADFYEQYF
cdr3_nt: TGTGCCAGCAGCCATGATGCAGATTTCTACGAGCAGTACTTC

d_call: NA
j_call: TRBJ1-1
v_call: TRBV5-1
clone_size: few
cdr3_aa: CASSLGAPTEAFF
cdr3_nt: TGCGCCAGCAGTTTAGGGGCGCCCACTGAAGCTTTCTTT